This TCR beta chain stems from a study of CXCR3-negative and CXCR3-positive naive CD8 T cells. With respect to this clonotype: Its antigen is not known.

Germline V lookup: CDR1 SEHNR, CDR2 FQNEAQ (reference sequence). CDR3 size: 14 residues. Findings and limits, study-wide: Hydrophobicity was higher for TRB CDR3s found in CXCR3-positive naive cells than in CXCR3-negative naive cells. The authors found comparable surface CD5 between naive subsets and inferred TCR strength from TRB CDR3 properties. The majority of assays used fresh PBMCs, and CXCR3 expression partially decreased after cryopreservation. For memory CD8+ cells diversity was much lower, but both naive subsets had comparably high diversity.

TRB cDNA was prepared as libraries by UMI-labeled 5' RACE. TCRdb re-called the 5' RACE reads and catalogs CDR3 proteins one per entry, DNA excluded. The listing contains 6,500 to 8,000 distinct CDR3 sequences. Input material: naive CXCR3+ CD8+ T cells from blood. Subset: CD45RO-CCR7+CD27+CD95- naive CD8+ T cells expressing CXCR3 (TNR3+). The chain links TRBV7-9 to TRBJ2-1; lacking DNA, the TRBD1 call made by TCRdb goes unchecked. The sequence derives from a human donor in good health. Some clones in this sample may be carry-over from other donors' samples. This chain's CDR3 is CASSWTQQGDEQFF.